The clone carrying this T cell receptor beta chain has a count of ten or more. Its specificity is unknown. Blood got drawn at baseline, again on cycle 4 day 1, and then on cycle 7 day 1. Sequencing was performed with immunoSEQ multiplex PCR; in TCRdb, only in-frame clones are kept and a portion is missing. The sample yields approximately 60,000 clones, about four fifths seen once. This sample is drawn from a study of OX40 agonist ivuxolimab in advanced cancers. About the study: Age averaged about 60 years (range about 20 to 80), and roughly 82% were male. Study-wide findings and caveats: The mean number of expanded clones was higher in CD8+ T cells than in CD4+. Determination of antigen specificity was not performed for the expanded peripheral T cells.

CDR1 is SGDLS, CDR2 YYNGEE, per germline. V lost 3 bases, J lost 4 bases, and 8 bases stayed unmatched. This CDR3 spans 15 amino acids. This clonotype was obtained from an adult with an advanced solid tumor such as melanoma, head and neck, liver or kidney cancer. The chain links TRBV9 to TRBJ1-2; 8 nucleotides line up with TRBD1. The sequenced sample was CD4+ or CD8+ T cells sorted from blood, obtained in a trial of the OX40 agonist ivuxolimab. The CDR3 DNA reads as TGTGCCAGCAGCGAGGAGACAGGGGAAAGCTATGGCTACACCTTC. Residues: CASSEETGESYGYTF.